What follows describes a single T cell receptor beta chain. What it binds is not known. The CDR3 end falls 3 residues outside the read, so it is completed with the germline J gene. TCRdb's table, derived via immunoSEQ multiplex PCR, lists solely in-frame clones and lacks some. The sample has some 29,000 clones. This sample was included in a study of Tregs in tolerant kidney transplant recipients. Mixed chimerism was transient after nonmyeloablative marrow transplants from related graft donors. Unstimulated regulatory T cells (CD4+CD25+CD127-), CD4+CD25- non-regulatory cells, CD4 and CD8 cells were FACS-sorted from thawed PBMCs. Study results and limitations: The most relevant donor-specific Treg TCRbeta repertoire apparently came from expansion with activated donor B cells.

The CDR3 runs to 17 residues. Germline V gene lookup returns CDR1 DFQATT and CDR2 SNEGSKA (reference sequence). V was pared by 0 bases and J by 0 bases, with 12 bases between. The sequence was collected from a human patient who received a combined kidney and bone marrow transplant. Some of the T cells may derive from the graft donor. V usage is TRBV20-1 and J usage is TRBJ1-6; D not certain. The sample was CD4+ T cells from blood (PBMCs), taken 24 months after the transplant. The CDR3 spells CSARDPLAGSYNSPLHF. CDR3 bases read: TGCAGTGCTAGAGATCCTCTGGCTGGCTCCTATAATTCACCC.